This TCR beta chain was obtained from a study of radiotherapy plus CTLA-4 blockade in lung cancer. The study, taken as a whole, reports: Blood-borne expansion of tumor-derived TCR clones followed radiotherapy plus ipilimumab.

About this clone: Antigen: not known.

Clones were sequenced by immunoSEQ multiplex PCR, and TCRdb holds only the in-frame ones, with some missing. The sample has tens of thousands of clones; 70% to 85% are singletons. Germline V gene sequence: CDR1 SGHTA, CDR2 FQGNSA. The CDR3 is 16 residues long. The V gene lost 2 bases and the J gene lost 2 bases, with 15 bases spanning the gap. J is TRBJ1-2 and V is TRBV7-2, with D unresolved. This TCR derives from a human donor with non-small cell lung cancer who had stable disease on radiotherapy plus ipilimumab. This specimen was peripheral blood, taken from a patient treated with radiotherapy plus ipilimumab. The CDR3 loop reads CASSLNSVAVNYGYTF. Written as DNA, the CDR3 is TGTGCCAGCAGCTTAAATTCGGTCGCAGTGAACTATGGCTACACCTTC. The variable domain in full, completed from reference TRBV7-2 and TRBJ1-2, reads GAGVSQSPSNKVTEKGKDVELRCDPISGHTALYWYRQSLGQGLEFLIYFQGNSAPDKSGLPSDRFSAERTGGSVSTLTIQRTQQEDSAVYLCASSLNSVAVNYGYTFGSGTRLTVV.